This record covers a single T cell receptor (beta chain). Antigen unknown. This specimen comes from a study of beta chain features in type 1 diabetes. Study findings and constraints: Cells with high TCR expression could be over-represented when cDNA is sequenced. In every one of the four CD4+ subsets, TCRB CDR3s were moderately but significantly shorter in Type 1 diabetes patients. There was no resolution here of whether HLA type influences TCRB rearrangement.

Trimming pared 4 bases from V and 5 bases from J, leaving 9 bases between. The CDR3 spans 12 residues. CDR1 is SGHRS, CDR2 YFSETQ, per germline. Expressed TCRB transcripts were sequenced, since all the RNA that had been isolated was reverse transcribed. The data were produced by immunoSEQ multiplex PCR, yet TCRdb's version contains in-frame clones alone and is incomplete. The table lists about 150,000 clones, 10% of them singletons. Markers CD45RO/CCR7/CD25/CD127/CD95/CD27 served to sort CD4+ naive, central memory, regulatory and stem cell-like memory cells. The TCR comes from a man between 25 and 39 years old with type 1 diabetes. Material for sequencing was central memory CD4+ T cells from blood. This rearrangement joins TRBV5-1 to TRBJ1-2; D uncertain. CDR3 residues: CASSPNRYGYTF. Here the CDR3 DNA reads TGCGCCAGCAGCCCGAACCGGTATGGCTACACCTTC. Drawing the rest from reference TRBV5-1 and TRBJ1-2, the complete variable domain is KAGVTQTPRYLIKTRGQQVTLSCSPISGHRSVSWYQQTPGQGLQFLFEYFSETQRNKGNFPGRFSGRQFSNSRSEMNVSTLELGDSALYLCASSPNRYGYTFGSGTRLTVV.